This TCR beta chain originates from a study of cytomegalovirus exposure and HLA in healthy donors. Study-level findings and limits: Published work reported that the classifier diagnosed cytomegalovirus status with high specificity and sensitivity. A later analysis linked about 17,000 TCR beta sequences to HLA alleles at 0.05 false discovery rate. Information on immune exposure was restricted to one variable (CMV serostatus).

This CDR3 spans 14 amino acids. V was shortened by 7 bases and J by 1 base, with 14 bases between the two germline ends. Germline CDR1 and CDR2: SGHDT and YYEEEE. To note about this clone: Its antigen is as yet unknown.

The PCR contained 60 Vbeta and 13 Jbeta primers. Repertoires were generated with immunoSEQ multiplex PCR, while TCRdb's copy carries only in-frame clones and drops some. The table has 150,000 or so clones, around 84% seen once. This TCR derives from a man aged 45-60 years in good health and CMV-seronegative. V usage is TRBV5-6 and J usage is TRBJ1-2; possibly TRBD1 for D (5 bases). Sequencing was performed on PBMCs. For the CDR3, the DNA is TGTGCCAGCGACAGCAGAACAGTTAACTATGGCTACACCTTC. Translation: CASDSRTVNYGYTF.